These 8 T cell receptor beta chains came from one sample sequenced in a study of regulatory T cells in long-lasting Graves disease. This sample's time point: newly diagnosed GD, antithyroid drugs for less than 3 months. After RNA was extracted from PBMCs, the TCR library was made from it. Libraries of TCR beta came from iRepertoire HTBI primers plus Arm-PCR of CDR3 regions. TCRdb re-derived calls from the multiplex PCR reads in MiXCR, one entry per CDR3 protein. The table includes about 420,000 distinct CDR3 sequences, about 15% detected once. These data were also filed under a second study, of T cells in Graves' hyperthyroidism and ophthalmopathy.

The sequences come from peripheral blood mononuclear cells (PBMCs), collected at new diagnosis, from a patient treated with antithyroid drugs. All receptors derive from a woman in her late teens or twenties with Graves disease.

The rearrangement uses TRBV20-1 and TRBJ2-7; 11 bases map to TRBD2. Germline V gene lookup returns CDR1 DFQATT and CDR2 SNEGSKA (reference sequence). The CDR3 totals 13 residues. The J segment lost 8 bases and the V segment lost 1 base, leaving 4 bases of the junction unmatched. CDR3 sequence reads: CSARVAGGPQQYF. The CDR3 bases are TGCAGTGCTAGAGTAGCGGGAGGGCCCCAGCAGTACTTC.

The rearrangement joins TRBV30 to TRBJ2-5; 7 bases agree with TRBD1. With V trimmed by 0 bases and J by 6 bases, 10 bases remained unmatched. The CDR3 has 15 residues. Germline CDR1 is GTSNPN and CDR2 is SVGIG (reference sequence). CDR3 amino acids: CAWSVFYRGIQTQYF. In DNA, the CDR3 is TGTGCCTGGAGTGTTTTCTACAGGGGAATACAGACCCAGTACTTC.

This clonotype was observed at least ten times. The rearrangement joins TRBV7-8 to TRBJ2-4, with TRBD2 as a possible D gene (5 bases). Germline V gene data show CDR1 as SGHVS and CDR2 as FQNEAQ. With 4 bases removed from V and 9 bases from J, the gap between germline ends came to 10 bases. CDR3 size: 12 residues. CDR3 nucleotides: TGTGCCAGCAGCTCTATTGCGGGCATTCAGTACTTC. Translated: CASSSIAGIQYF.

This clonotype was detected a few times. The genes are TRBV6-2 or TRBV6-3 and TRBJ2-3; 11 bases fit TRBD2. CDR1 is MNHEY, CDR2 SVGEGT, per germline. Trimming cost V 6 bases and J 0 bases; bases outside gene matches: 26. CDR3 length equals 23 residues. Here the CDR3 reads CASSEGVLAGGAATYSSTDTQYF. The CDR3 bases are TGTGCCAGCAGCGAGGGGGTGCTAGCGGGAGGCGCCGCCACATATAGTAGCACAGATACGCAGTATTTT.

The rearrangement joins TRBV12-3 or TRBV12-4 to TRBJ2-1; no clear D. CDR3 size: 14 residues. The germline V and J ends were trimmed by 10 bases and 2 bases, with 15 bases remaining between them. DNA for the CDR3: TGTGCCACCCTGCTACCTGGCCCCTACAATGAGCAGTTCTTC. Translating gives CATLLPGPYNEQFF.

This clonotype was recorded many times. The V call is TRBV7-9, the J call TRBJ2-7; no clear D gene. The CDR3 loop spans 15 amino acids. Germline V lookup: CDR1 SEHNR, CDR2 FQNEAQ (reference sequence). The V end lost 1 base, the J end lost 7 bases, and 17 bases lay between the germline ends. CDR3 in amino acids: CASSLVLGANREQYF. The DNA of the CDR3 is TGTGCCAGCAGCTTAGTGCTTGGTGCCAATCGGGAGCAGTACTTC.

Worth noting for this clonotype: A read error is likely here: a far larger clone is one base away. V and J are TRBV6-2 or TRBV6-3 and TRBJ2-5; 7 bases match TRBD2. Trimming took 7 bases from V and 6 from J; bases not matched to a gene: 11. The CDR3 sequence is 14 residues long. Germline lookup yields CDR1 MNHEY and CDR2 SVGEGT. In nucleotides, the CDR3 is TGTGCCAGCAATCACGGACTAGAAGCGAAGACCCAGTACTTC. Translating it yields CASNHGLEAKTQYF.

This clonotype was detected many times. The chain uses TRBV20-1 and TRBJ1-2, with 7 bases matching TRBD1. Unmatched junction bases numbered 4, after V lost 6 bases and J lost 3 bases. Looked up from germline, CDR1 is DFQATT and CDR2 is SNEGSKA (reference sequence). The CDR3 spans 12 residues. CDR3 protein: CSAGGEYYGYTF. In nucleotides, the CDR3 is TGCAGTGCAGGGGGCGAGTACTATGGCTACACCTTC.